This note documents a single T cell receptor (beta chain) sequence. Its antigen remains unidentified. Through a sample-barcoded 5' primer and a J-beta primer mix, a second PCR was run for roughly 6 to 12 cycles. Template switching added a 12-random-nucleotide identifier to every cDNA molecule. TCRdb used MiXCR to reprocess the 5' RACE reads, holding one entry per CDR3 protein. Of more than 650,000 distinct CDR3 sequences in the sample, 22% were seen once. This specimen comes from a study of blood T cells in healthy people across ages. Germline CDR1 is MNHNY and CDR2 is SVGAGI (reference sequence). The CDR3 has 17 residues. Trimming took off 6 bases at V and 1 base at J, with 21 bases between the two ends. Points from the study as a whole: Fewer expanded clones and more diversity marked long-lived versus aged donors.

What was sequenced was blood. This clonotype originated in an older man in good health. The chain links TRBV6-6 to TRBJ1-1; maybe TRBD1 (6 bases). The CDR3 DNA sequence: TGTGCCAGCAGCCCTCTCACCAGACAGGTTTCGAACACTGAAGCTTTCTTT. Translated: CASSPLTRQVSNTEAFF.